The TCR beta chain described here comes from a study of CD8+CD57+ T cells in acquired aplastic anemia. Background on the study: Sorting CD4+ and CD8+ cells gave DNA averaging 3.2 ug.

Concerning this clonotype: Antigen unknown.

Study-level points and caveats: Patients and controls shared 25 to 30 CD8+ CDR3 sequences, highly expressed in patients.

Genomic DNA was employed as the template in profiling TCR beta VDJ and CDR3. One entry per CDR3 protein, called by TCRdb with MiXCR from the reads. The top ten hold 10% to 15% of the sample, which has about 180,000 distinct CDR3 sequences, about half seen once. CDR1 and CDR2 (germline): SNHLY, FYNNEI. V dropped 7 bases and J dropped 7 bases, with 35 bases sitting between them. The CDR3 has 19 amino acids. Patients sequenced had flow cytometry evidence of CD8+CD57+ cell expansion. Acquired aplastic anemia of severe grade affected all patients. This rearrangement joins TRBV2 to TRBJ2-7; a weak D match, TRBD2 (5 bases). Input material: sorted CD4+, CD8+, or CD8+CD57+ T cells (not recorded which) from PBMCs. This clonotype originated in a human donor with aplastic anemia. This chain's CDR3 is CASNQRWPQDGRGSGEQYF. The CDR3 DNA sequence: TGTGCCAGCAACCAAAGATGGCCTCAAGACGGACGCGGATCGGGGGAGCAGTACTTC.